A selection of T cell receptor beta chains follows, all from one sample in a study of blood T cell repertoires in COVID-19. The protocol was immunoSEQ multiplex PCR, while the TCRdb copy is restricted to in-frame clones and leaves out a portion. The sample has around 180,000 clones, around 72% seen once. What was sequenced was peripheral blood. Receptors originate from a woman of 80 years or more with acute or convalescent COVID-19. The CDR3 runs from the conserved cysteine through the conserved F or W. D genes are given only for firm matches. Clone size is shown for a subset of rows, as once, few, many or a class of expanded clone.

cdr3_nt: TGTGCCAGCAGCGAAACAGGGGGGAACACCGGGGAGCTGTTTTTT; cdr3_aa: CASSETGGNTGELFF; v_call: TRBV2; j_call: TRBJ2-2; d_call: TRBD1; clone_size: .; cdr3_length: 15
cdr3_nt: TGTGCCAGCAGTGATGCGGCGGAAGGCAATCAGCCCCAGCATTTT; cdr3_aa: CASSDAAEGNQPQHF; v_call: TRBV2; j_call: TRBJ1-5; d_call: .; clone_size: .; cdr3_length: 15
cdr3_nt: TGTGCCAGCAGCTTACCTAACACTGAAGCTTTCTTT; cdr3_aa: CASSLPNTEAFF; v_call: TRBV11-2; j_call: TRBJ1-1; d_call: .; clone_size: .; cdr3_length: 12
cdr3_nt: TGTGCCAGCAGCTTGACCCCCCAAGTACCGGGGACCCAGTACTTC; cdr3_aa: CASSLTPQVPGTQYF; v_call: TRBV7-2; j_call: TRBJ2-5; d_call: .; clone_size: .; cdr3_length: 15
cdr3_nt: TGTGCCAGCCTCCCTAGCGGAGCTCAAGAGACCCAGTACTTC; cdr3_aa: CASLPSGAQETQYF; v_call: TRBV28; j_call: TRBJ2-5; d_call: TRBD2; clone_size: few; cdr3_length: 14
cdr3_nt: TGTGCCAGCAGCACTTTAGCGGGAAGCACAGATACGCAGTATTTT; cdr3_aa: CASSTLAGSTDTQYF; v_call: TRBV21-1; j_call: TRBJ2-3; d_call: .; clone_size: once; cdr3_length: 15
cdr3_nt: TGTGCCAGCAGCCAGCCGGTAGCGGGAGATGAGACCCAGTACTTC; cdr3_aa: CASSQPVAGDETQYF; v_call: TRBV6-2/TRBV6-3; j_call: TRBJ2-5; d_call: TRBD2; clone_size: .; cdr3_length: 15
cdr3_nt: TGCGCCAGCAGCCCGGCGGGGGTTCCCGGGGAGCTGTTTTTT; cdr3_aa: CASSPAGVPGELFF; v_call: TRBV5-1; j_call: TRBJ2-2; d_call: TRBD2; clone_size: .; cdr3_length: 14
cdr3_nt: TGTGCCAGCACCAGGACAGGGGGAAATTCACCCCTCCACTTT; cdr3_aa: CASTRTGGNSPLHF; v_call: TRBV6-6; j_call: TRBJ1-6; d_call: TRBD1; clone_size: .; cdr3_length: 14
cdr3_nt: TGTGCCAGCAGCCCCGGTATTGGTGTAGCCAAAAACATTCAGTACTTC; cdr3_aa: CASSPGIGVAKNIQYF; v_call: TRBV28; j_call: TRBJ2-4; d_call: .; clone_size: .; cdr3_length: 16
cdr3_nt: TGTGCCAGCAGTGGACAGGGGCCAAGGGGAGAGCCCCAGCATTTT; cdr3_aa: CASSGQGPRGEPQHF; v_call: TRBV25-1; j_call: TRBJ1-5; d_call: TRBD1; clone_size: .; cdr3_length: 15
cdr3_nt: TGTGCCAGCAGCGCCGGACTAGTGTTTGGAGATACGCAGTATTTT; cdr3_aa: CASSAGLVFGDTQYF; v_call: TRBV9; j_call: TRBJ2-3; d_call: TRBD2; clone_size: .; cdr3_length: 15
cdr3_nt: TGTGCCAGCAGCTTGGCCTTTGGCTTCTCCTACGAGCAGTACTTC; cdr3_aa: CASSLAFGFSYEQYF; v_call: TRBV5-6; j_call: TRBJ2-7; d_call: .; clone_size: once; cdr3_length: 15
cdr3_nt: TGCGCCAGCAGCTTGGGACTAGCGGGAGTATTAGTCAATGAGCAGTTCTTC; cdr3_aa: CASSLGLAGVLVNEQFF; v_call: TRBV5-1; j_call: TRBJ2-1; d_call: TRBD2; clone_size: many; cdr3_length: 17
cdr3_nt: TGCGCCAGCAGCCAAGGGACACAAAACTACGAGCAGTACTTC; cdr3_aa: CASSQGTQNYEQYF; v_call: TRBV4-1; j_call: TRBJ2-7; d_call: .; clone_size: .; cdr3_length: 14
cdr3_nt: TGTGCCAGCAGCTCGAAGGGACAAGAGTACAATGAGCAGTTCTTC; cdr3_aa: CASSSKGQEYNEQFF; v_call: TRBV7-6; j_call: TRBJ2-1; d_call: .; clone_size: .; cdr3_length: 15
cdr3_nt: TGTGCCAGCAGTCTATACAATGAGCAGTTCTTC; cdr3_aa: CASSLYNEQFF; v_call: TRBV27; j_call: TRBJ2-1; d_call: .; clone_size: few; cdr3_length: 11